These 6 T cell receptor beta chains share one sample of origin, sequenced in a study of cytomegalovirus exposure and HLA in healthy donors (dated by TCRdb to between 2016 and 2019). The library was made by the immunoSEQ multiplex PCR assay. For the multiplex PCR, a mixture combining 60 forward primers for TCR Vbeta segments and 13 reverse primers for TCR Jbeta segments was used. TCRdb stores this immuneACCESS table with in-frame sequences only. Part of the clones is absent; in the studies checked, under half of the shortfall reflects unresolved V genes, and no reason is known for the rest. The sample table shows about 160,000 clones, and 75% are seen once. The ten largest clones take up 4.9% of the sample. Source material: PBMCs. The receptors were gathered from a male donor in good health and CMV-seronegative.

V and J are TRBV5-1 and TRBJ2-7; D may be TRBD1 (6 bases). Germline V gene lookup returns CDR1 SGHRS and CDR2 YFSETQ. The CDR3 has 17 residues. V lost 7 bases to trimming and J lost 7 bases, with 30 bases between them. The CDR3 DNA reads TGCGCCAGCGTCGTGGGGCCGTCAGGTTACTACAGGGTGGAGCAGTACTTC. Its protein is CASVVGPSGYYRVEQYF.

V usage is TRBV20-1 and J usage is TRBJ2-7, with 8 bases matching TRBD1. The V and J ends lost 0 bases and 13 bases, in that order; junction bases with no gene match: 2. Germline lookup yields CDR1 DFQATT and CDR2 SNEGSKA (reference sequence). The CDR3 extends over 10 amino acids. The CDR3 loop is CSAREDREYF. DNA of the CDR3: TGCAGTGCTAGAGAGGACAGGGAATACTTC.

The chain joins TRBV5-1 to TRBJ1-1, with TRBD1 matching 9 bases. CDR1 and CDR2 (germline): SGHRS, YFSETQ. CDR3 length: 14 residues. Trimming took 1 base from V and 5 from J; bases not matched to a gene: 3. The CDR3 spells CASSLQTGGTEAFF. The CDR3, as DNA: TGCGCCAGCAGCTTGCAGACAGGGGGGACTGAAGCTTTCTTT.

This chain links TRBV2 with TRBJ2-7; 10 bases are shared with TRBD2. The CDR3 is made up of 15 amino acids. Germline CDR1 and CDR2: SNHLY and FYNNEI. The V gene end was trimmed by 1 base and the J gene end by 6 bases; junction bases not matched to a gene: 6. The CDR3 spells CASSEVGTSGAEQYF. CDR3 bases: TGTGCCAGCAGTGAAGTGGGTACTAGCGGGGCCGAGCAGTACTTC.

In this sample, this clone turned up once. The chain carries TRBV6-1 and TRBJ1-1; weak D call: TRBD1 (6 bases). The CDR3 runs 14 residues. Germline V CDR1 and CDR2: MNHNS, SASEGT. With 7 bases removed from V and 0 bases from J, the gap between germline ends came to 12 bases. Here the CDR3 reads CASTGQFLNTEAFF. CDR3 coding DNA: TGTGCCAGCACTGGACAGTTCTTGAACACTGAAGCTTTCTTT.

The V call is TRBV7-2, the J call TRBJ2-3; D unclear. The CDR3 spans 16 residues. V lost 5 bases and J lost 1, with 16 bases in between. From germline, CDR1 is SGHTA and CDR2 FQGNSA. The CDR3 nucleotides are TGTGCCAGCAGCCCCCAGGTATCGGCAGGCACAGATACGCAGTATTTT. Protein: CASSPQVSAGTDTQYF.